This TCR beta chain stems from a study of T cell responses to AZD1222 COVID-19 vaccine (dated by TCRdb to the early 2020s). Study-wide context: Because spike-specific TCR depth and breadth did not differ between the two schedules, AZD1222 recipients who got a second dose at roughly 4 weeks were pooled with those who got a second dose at roughly 12 weeks. A total of under 250 trial participants underwent TCR sequencing, of whom roughly 210 had received two doses of AZD1222 and 26 had received two doses of the MenACWY control vaccine. Trial participants were enrolled by age into subgroups of 18-55, 56-69 and 70-plus years, and approximately 150, 30 and 60 TCR-sequenced participants, respectively, were included in these subgroups. What the study reported, not specific to this receptor: Participants were mostly white British and included more females than males, and it was suggested by the authors that clonal diversity may have been underestimated. The vaccine-associated CD4 TCRs covered the entire spike protein, and the dominant responses fell in regions 160-218 and 743-854. A significant rise in spike-specific TCR breadth and depth was observed after two AZD1222 doses relative to day 0 and relative to MenACWY recipients. Reportedly, close to half of the unique spike-specific TCRs recognized epitopes lying outside the regions that are mutated in the B.1.351 and B.1.1.7 variants. Because no day 14 peak-response samples were available, repertoires were characterized only after the peak T cell response. Conclusions about previously exposed vaccinees are limited because only a handful of AZD1222 recipients were SARS-CoV-2 seropositive at baseline. In the small 56-69-year group, the increase in depth fell short of significance, most likely because of low power.

The CDR3 regions of human TCRbeta chains were analyzed by immunosequencing. Per the source publication's procedure: Repertoire TCRs were matched against a reference library of SARS-CoV-2-specific TCRs generated with the MIRA antigen-specificity platform. Breadth meant the fraction of unique TCRs that were SARS-CoV-2-associated, whereas depth meant the fraction of total T cells that were SARS-CoV-2-associated. Using the MIRA data, each spike-specific TCR was assigned both to the spike region to which the TCR was reactive and to a CD4 or CD8 class. Log10-transformed breadth and depth values were compared by one-way ANOVA with Sidak's multiple comparisons tests. TCRdb mirrors the immuneACCESS table, restricted to in-frame sequences. Some clones are absent from its copies; in checked studies, under half trace to an unresolved V gene, and the reason for the others is unknown. V and J calls and clone size are copied from that table; D and trimming were computed from the DNA. The sample table shows 200,000 or so clones, and almost 95% are seen once. The ten largest clones represent about 10% of the sample.

Concerning this clone: The clone's antigen remains unknown. Per-nucleotide qualities are absent, and no much larger clonotype sits a single base away.

At the junction V is shortened by 4 bases and J by 5 bases; bases outside the gene matches: 5. The germline V gene provides CDR1 MDHEN and CDR2 SYDVKM. The CDR3 numbers 15 residues from cysteine through phenylalanine. The sequence is cut down to CDR3 DNA, 45 bases in frame from base 1. Per the publication, the time point label means: baseline before first vaccination. The vaccinee samples were drawn from two UK trials, COV001 and COV002, one of which was a single-blind randomized controlled phase 2/3 trial testing AZD1222 (ChAdOx1 nCoV-19) in healthy adults. Trial participant PBMC samples were collected at day 0 and day 28 after the second dose for TCRbeta chain sequencing.

The sequence links TRBV28 to TRBJ1-4; 9 central bases correspond to TRBD1. The receptor was derived from an adult in good health. The sequencing here drew on peripheral blood, taken on day 0 of AZD1222 vaccination. The nucleotide sequence reads as follows: TGTGCCAGCAGTTATATCGGACAGGGGAATGAAAAACTGTTTTTT. The resulting protein is CASSYIGQGNEKLFF.